This TCR beta chain was captured in a study of CD8 T cells in Susac syndrome. RNA was extracted with the RNeasy kit, and a quantity of roughly 0.5 to 1 ug was reverse transcribed using random hexamers. The CDR3 of TCR beta was amplified by immunoSEQ multiplex PCR across 54 Vbeta and 13 Jbeta. TCRdb analysed the immunoSEQ multiplex PCR reads with MiXCR anew, one entry per CDR3 protein. This sample has some 140,000 distinct CDR3 sequences, with roughly 89% found just once. The source of this sequence is a human donor with multiple sclerosis. The sample comprised CD8+ T cells from PBMCs.

CDR3 protein: CATSRTRRDQETQYF. DNA for the CDR3: TGTGCCACCAGCCGAACGAGGAGAGACCAAGAGACCCAGTACTTC. The chain employs TRBV15 and TRBJ2-5; no definite D call. The V gene lost 5 bases and the J gene lost 0 bases, with 13 bases spanning the gap. Germline CDR1 reads LNHNV; CDR2 reads YYDKDF (reference sequence). The CDR3 extends over 15 amino acids.